This TCR beta chain was retrieved from a study of blood T cell repertoires in COVID-19. Study in general: Italy, Spain and the United States were the sources of the convalescent and acute COVID-19 samples.

Germline assignment: CDR1 MNHNS and CDR2 SASEGT. CDR3 length: 13 amino acids. Of note for this clone: At one of its ends the junction is not consistent with the germline gene, which may arise from a read error.

This table comes from immunoSEQ multiplex PCR, and its TCRdb copy is limited to in-frame clones, with some not included. The sample lists under 150,000 clones; 80% were seen once. This sequence joins TRBV6-1 and TRBJ1-1, with D possibly TRBD1 on 6 matching bases. The sequencing input was peripheral blood. This receptor was identified in a man in his 60s with active or convalescent COVID-19. This CDR3 reads CASTEQGSTEAFF. In DNA form, the CDR3 reads TGTGCCAGCACTGAACAGGGTAGTACTGAAGCTTTCTTT.